The 9 T cell receptor beta chains below all came from one sample that was sequenced in a study of technical replicates of blood from several donors. Assay used: immunoSEQ multiplex PCR; TCRdb lists only in-frame clones, some missing. The sample consists of around 80,000 clones, around nine tenths of them appearing once. The sample was T cells isolated from PBMCs. Every receptor here comes from a human donor in good health.

Here the CDR3 reads CASSLGGTDTQYF. The CDR3 DNA sequence: TGTGCCAGCAGCCTAGGAGGCACAGATACGCAGTATTTT. The genes are TRBV7-8 and TRBJ2-3; D gene uncertain. V lost 5 bases, J lost 1 base, and 7 bases lay in between. CDR1 and CDR2 (germline): SGHVS, FQNEAQ. This CDR3 contains 13 residues.

With regard to this clone: At one of its ends the junction is not consistent with the germline gene, which may arise from a read error. This specimen includes other DNA sequences encoding the same CDR3. The V and J genes are TRBV15 and TRBJ1-1, with no clear D. The CDR3 covers 12 residues. CDR1 and CDR2 from the germline V gene are LNHNV and YYDKDF (reference sequence). This CDR3 is CATSRLNTEAFF. The CDR3 DNA reads TGCGCCACCAGCAGACTCAACACTGAAGCTTTCTTT.

V and J are TRBV28 and TRBJ2-1, with 8 bases matching TRBD1. This CDR3 has 16 amino acids. Looked up from germline, CDR1 is MDHEN and CDR2 is SYDVKM. Trimming removed 2 bases from V and 0 bases from J; junction bases left unmatched: 3. The CDR3 region is CASSLDTGGSYNEQFF. CDR3 nucleotide sequence: TGTGCCAGCAGTTTAGACACAGGGGGCTCCTACAATGAGCAGTTCTTC.

The rearrangement links TRBV7-2 to TRBJ1-1; 9 bases fit TRBD1. The CDR3 runs 15 residues. CDR1 and CDR2 (germline): SGHTA, FQGNSA. The trim removed 4 bases at V and 3 bases at J, leaving 6 bases unmatched. For the CDR3, the DNA is TGTGCCAGCAGCTACGCGAGACAGGGGGACACTGAAGCTTTCTTT. Amino acid sequence: CASSYARQGDTEAFF.

The rearrangement joins TRBV4-1 to TRBJ1-2; D unresolved. With 0 bases removed from V and 8 bases from J, the gap between germline ends came to 13 bases. CDR3 length: 14 amino acids. Germline CDR1 is MGHRA and CDR2 is YSYEKL. CDR3 coding DNA: TGCGCCAGCAGCCAAGACAGGATACCTAAGGGCTACACCTTC. Amino acids: CASSQDRIPKGYTF.

The CDR3 spells CASSEWTGGKGYTEAFF. DNA for the CDR3: TGTGCCAGCAGTGAATGGACTGGGGGGAAGGGGTACACTGAAGCTTTCTTT. The chain combines TRBV6-1 with TRBJ1-1; possible D gene TRBD1, 5 bases. The CDR3 extends over 17 amino acids. V lost 2 bases and J 3 bases, leaving 19 bases between the germline ends. Germline V gene data show CDR1 as MNHNS and CDR2 as SASEGT.

V and J are TRBV30 and TRBJ2-2; tentative D call: TRBD1 (6 bases). Looked up from germline, CDR1 is GTSNPN and CDR2 is SVGIG (reference sequence). Trimming cost V 2 bases and J 6 bases, with 16 bases left between them. The CDR3 runs 15 residues. Here the CDR3 reads CAWSMGALGSGELFF. CDR3 in DNA: TGTGCCTGGAGTATGGGGGCGCTGGGGTCCGGGGAGCTGTTTTTT.

V and J are TRBV10-3 and TRBJ1-1; possible D gene TRBD1, 6 bases. Germline loops: CDR1 ENHRY, CDR2 SYGVKD. V lost 0 bases to trimming and J lost 7 bases, with 9 bases between them. The CDR3 runs 13 residues. The chain's CDR3 is CAISESPTGEAFF. As DNA, the CDR3 is TGTGCCATCAGTGAGTCGCCGACAGGTGAAGCTTTCTTT.

This chain connects TRBV30 to TRBJ1-3; unclear D gene. V dropped 6 bases and J dropped 0 bases, with 9 bases sitting between them. Germline lookup yields CDR1 GTSNPN and CDR2 SVGIG (reference sequence). The CDR3 has 13 amino acids. CDR3 coding DNA: TGTGCCTGCCACATATCCTCTGGAAACACCATATATTTT. Translating gives CACHISSGNTIYF.